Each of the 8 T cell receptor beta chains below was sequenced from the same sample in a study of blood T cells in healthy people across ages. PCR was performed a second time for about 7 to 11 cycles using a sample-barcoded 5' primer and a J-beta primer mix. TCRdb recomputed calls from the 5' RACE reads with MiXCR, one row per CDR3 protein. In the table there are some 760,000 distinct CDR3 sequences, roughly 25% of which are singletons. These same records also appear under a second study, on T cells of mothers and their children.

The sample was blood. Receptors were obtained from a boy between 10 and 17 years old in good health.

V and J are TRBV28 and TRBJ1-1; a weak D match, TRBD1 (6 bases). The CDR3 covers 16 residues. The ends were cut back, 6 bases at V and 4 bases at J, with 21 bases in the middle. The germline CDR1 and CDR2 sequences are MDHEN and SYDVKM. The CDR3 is CASRKEARGKITEAFF. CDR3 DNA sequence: TGTGCCAGCAGAAAAGAAGCCAGGGGAAAGATCACTGAAGCTTTCTTT.

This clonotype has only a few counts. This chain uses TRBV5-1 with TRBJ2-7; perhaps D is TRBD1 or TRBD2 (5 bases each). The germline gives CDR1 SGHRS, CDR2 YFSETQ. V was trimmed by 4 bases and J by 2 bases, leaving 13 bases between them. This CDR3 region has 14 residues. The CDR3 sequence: CASSGRDGPYEQYF. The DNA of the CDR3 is TGCGCCAGCAGCGGAAGGGACGGCCCCTACGAGCAGTACTTC.

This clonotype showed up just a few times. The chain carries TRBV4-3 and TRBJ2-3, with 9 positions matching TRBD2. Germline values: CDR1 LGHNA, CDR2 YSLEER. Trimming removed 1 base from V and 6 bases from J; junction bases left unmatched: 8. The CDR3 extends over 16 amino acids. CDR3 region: CASSQGLAGPGDTQYF. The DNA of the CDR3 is TGCGCCAGCAGCCAAGGTCTAGCGGGACCGGGGGATACGCAGTATTTT.

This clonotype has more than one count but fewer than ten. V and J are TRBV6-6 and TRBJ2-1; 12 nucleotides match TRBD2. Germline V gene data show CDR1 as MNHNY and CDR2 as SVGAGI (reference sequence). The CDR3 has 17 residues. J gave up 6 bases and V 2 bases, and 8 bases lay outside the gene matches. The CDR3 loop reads CASSYNLAGGPGNEQFF. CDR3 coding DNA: TGTGCCAGCAGTTACAATCTAGCGGGAGGGCCAGGCAATGAGCAGTTCTTC.

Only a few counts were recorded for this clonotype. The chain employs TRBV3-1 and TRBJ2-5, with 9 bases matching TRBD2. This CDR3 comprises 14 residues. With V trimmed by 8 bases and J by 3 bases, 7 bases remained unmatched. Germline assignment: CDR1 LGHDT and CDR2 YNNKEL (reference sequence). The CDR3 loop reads CASELAGVEETQYF. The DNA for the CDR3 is TGTGCCAGCGAATTAGCGGGAGTAGAAGAGACCCAGTACTTC.

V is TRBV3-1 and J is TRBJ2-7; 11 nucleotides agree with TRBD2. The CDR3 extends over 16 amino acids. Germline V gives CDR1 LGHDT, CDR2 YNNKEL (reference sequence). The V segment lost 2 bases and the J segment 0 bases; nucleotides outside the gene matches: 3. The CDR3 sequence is CASSQLAGGLSYEQYF. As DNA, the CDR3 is TGTGCCAGCAGCCAACTAGCGGGGGGACTCTCCTACGAGCAGTACTTC.

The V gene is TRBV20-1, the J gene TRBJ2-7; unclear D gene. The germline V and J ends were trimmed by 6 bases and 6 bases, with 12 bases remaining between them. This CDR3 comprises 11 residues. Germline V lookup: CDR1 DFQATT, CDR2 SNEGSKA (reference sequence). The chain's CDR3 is CSATDPGEQYF. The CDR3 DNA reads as TGCAGTGCCACCGATCCCGGCGAGCAGTACTTC.

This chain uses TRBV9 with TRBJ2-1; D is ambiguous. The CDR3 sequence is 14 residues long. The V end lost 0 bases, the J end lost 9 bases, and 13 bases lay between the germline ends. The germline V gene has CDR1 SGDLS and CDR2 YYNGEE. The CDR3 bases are TGTGCCAGCAGCGTAGCTGCCCCCCCGACTGAGCAGTTCTTC. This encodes CASSVAAPPTEQFF.